The 19 T cell receptor beta chains below were found in one sample sequenced in a study of a mutant IDH1 vaccine in newly diagnosed glioma. The time point denotes: week 23, last vaccination. Every vaccination contained 300 ug of the mutant IDH1 20-mer peptide and was paired with topical imiquimod. For these receptors, no antigen is known. Sequencing used immunoSEQ multiplex PCR; TCRdb keeps in-frame clones, though not all of them. The profile shows some 38,000 clones, 81% of them singletons. The sample was PBMCs, taken from a glioma patient whose treatment included an IDH1 peptide vaccine. The receptors here all came from a middle-aged man with glioma.

The chain has TRBV5-4 and TRBJ1-1; no firm D call. This CDR3 spans 13 amino acids. V lost 5 bases and J lost 5, with 13 bases in between. Per the germline V gene, CDR1 is SGHNT and CDR2 is YYREEE (reference sequence). CDR3 region: CASRNQPGTEAFF. The CDR3 bases are TGTGCCAGCAGGAATCAACCTGGGACTGAAGCTTTCTTT.

The chain links TRBV2 to TRBJ1-4; TRBD1 matches 12 bases. The CDR3 contains 15 residues. Germline lookup yields CDR1 SNHLY and CDR2 FYNNEI. Trimming took 7 bases from V and 8 from J; bases not matched to a gene: 8. The CDR3: CASKLGTGGNEKLFF. Here the CDR3 DNA reads TGTGCCAGCAAACTCGGGACAGGGGGCAACGAAAAACTGTTTTTT.

V is TRBV15 and J is TRBJ1-2, with D maybe TRBD1 (5 bases). V shed 0 bases and J shed 6 bases, with 14 bases lying between them. Germline CDR1 LNHNV, CDR2 YYDKDF (reference sequence). This CDR3 region has 15 residues. The CDR3 DNA is TGTGCCACCAGCAGAGATCGGGAGGGACTTCATGGCTACACCTTC. This codes for CATSRDREGLHGYTF.

The chain links TRBV19 to TRBJ2-1; tentatively, D is TRBD2 (5 bases). The CDR3 sequence is 15 residues long. Germline CDR1 LNHDA, CDR2 SQIVND (reference sequence). Trimming took 1 base from V and 4 from J, leaving 11 bases between them. DNA for the CDR3: TGTGCCAGTAGTATAGTAAGGACTCAATACAATGAGCAGTTCTTC. This translates into CASSIVRTQYNEQFF.

This clone was found a few times. The DNA for the CDR3 is TGTGCCAGCAGTTTACAGGGCTCACCTCCCTACGAGCAGTACTTC. This sequence encodes CASSLQGSPPYEQYF. The rearrangement links TRBV27 to TRBJ2-7, with a tentative D call TRBD1 (5 bases). Germline V gene sequence: CDR1 MNHEY, CDR2 SMNVEV (reference sequence). CDR3 size: 15 residues. V lost 2 bases, J lost 2 bases, and 13 bases lay in between.

This clone turned up a few times. This sequence joins TRBV7-2 and TRBJ2-5; 7 nucleotides align to TRBD1. The germline gives CDR1 SGHTA, CDR2 FQGNSA. This CDR3 contains 13 residues. Trimming removed 3 bases from V and 4 bases from J; junction bases left unmatched: 2. The CDR3 sequence: CASSFRGLETQYF. CDR3 coding DNA: TGTGCCAGCAGCTTCAGGGGGTTAGAGACCCAGTACTTC.

V gene TRBV28 combines with J gene TRBJ1-2, with D possibly being TRBD1 (6 bases). This CDR3 region has 13 residues. Germline lookup yields CDR1 MDHEN and CDR2 SYDVKM. V was trimmed by 6 bases and J by 4 bases, leaving 12 bases between them. CDR3 protein: CASRPPQGYGYTF. The DNA of the CDR3 is TGTGCCAGCAGGCCTCCACAGGGCTATGGCTACACCTTC.

V is TRBV7-2 and J is TRBJ2-5, with D unclear. The J call may be mistaken, given a closer DNA end match to TRBJ2-7. There are 12 residues in the CDR3. The V gene's germline CDR1 is SGHTA and CDR2 FQGNSA. The CDR3 nucleotides are TGTGCCAGCAGCTTAGACAACTACGAGCAGTACTTC. As protein: CASSLDNYEQYF.

The chain joins TRBV30 to TRBJ2-5; TRBD2 might be the D (6 bases). CDR3 length equals 12 residues. V lost 6 bases and J lost 0, with 8 bases in between. CDR1 GTSNPN and CDR2 SVGIG come from the germline V gene (reference sequence). This CDR3 is CACREYQETQYF. CDR3 DNA: TGTGCCTGCCGGGAGTACCAAGAGACCCAGTACTTC.

V gene TRBV28 combines with J gene TRBJ1-5; D gene uncertain. Germline assignment: CDR1 MDHEN and CDR2 SYDVKM. The CDR3 runs to 16 residues. With 1 base removed from V and 0 bases from J, the gap between germline ends came to 10 bases. CDR3 nucleotide sequence: TGTGCCAGCAGTTTATCTGGATCTAATAGCAATCAGCCCCAGCATTTT. As protein: CASSLSGSNSNQPQHF.

The rearrangement uses TRBV5-4 and TRBJ1-1; TRBD1 matches 7 bases. Trimming took 0 bases from V and 3 from J; bases not matched to a gene: 8. The CDR3 extends over 16 amino acids. The V gene's germline CDR1 is SGHNT and CDR2 YYREEE (reference sequence). CDR3 in amino acids: CASSLDHRGRDTEAFF. The CDR3 DNA reads TGTGCCAGCAGCTTGGACCACAGGGGACGGGACACTGAAGCTTTCTTT.

This chain joins TRBV18 and TRBJ2-1, with 9 bases aligning to TRBD2. The junction had 9 bases not matched to a gene; V was cut back by 6 bases and J by 3 bases. The CDR3 sequence is 16 residues long. Germline V lookup: CDR1 KGHSH, CDR2 LQKENI. The CDR3 here is CASSARGSGGYNEQFF. CDR3 coding DNA: TGTGCCAGCTCCGCCAGAGGTAGCGGGGGCTACAATGAGCAGTTCTTC.

The gene calls are TRBV9 and TRBJ2-5; 9 bases align to TRBD1. This CDR3 region has 15 residues. In germline, CDR1 is SGDLS, CDR2 YYNGEE. V trimming: 2 bases; J trimming: 3 bases; junction bases outside the gene matches: 5. CDR3 DNA: TGTGCCAGCAGCGTTTTGGGACAGGGAAAAGAGACCCAGTACTTC. Its protein product is CASSVLGQGKETQYF.

This clone was seen a few times. V and J are TRBV30 and TRBJ1-1, with unresolved D. The V end was cut by 1 base, the J end by 4 bases, with 1 base between. Germline V gives CDR1 GTSNPN, CDR2 SVGIG (reference sequence). The CDR3 has 10 residues. The CDR3 loop reads CAWSATEAFF. For the CDR3, the DNA is TGTGCCTGGAGTGCCACTGAAGCTTTCTTT.

This sequence joins TRBV7-2 and TRBJ2-2, with 10 bases matching TRBD2. This CDR3 contains 17 residues. The V gene's germline CDR1 is SGHTA and CDR2 FQGNSA. V lost 5 bases to trimming and J lost 6 bases; unmatched junction nucleotides: 12. CDR3 sequence reads: CASSTSWASGRSGELFF. The CDR3 DNA reads TGTGCCAGCAGCACCAGTTGGGCTAGCGGGAGATCCGGGGAGCTGTTTTTT.

About this clone itself: The junction differs from germline at one of its ends, possibly a read error. The gene calls are TRBV10-2 and TRBJ2-5, with TRBD1 identical over 8 bases. This CDR3 is built from 15 residues. CDR1 and CDR2 (germline): WSHSY, SAAADI. The CDR3 sequence: CASTETGAVRETQYF. CDR3 coding DNA: TGCGCCAGCACTGAGACAGGGGCTGTCCGGGAGACCCAGTACTTC.

The chain couples TRBV5-6 to TRBJ2-1; D ambiguous. The CDR3 is made up of 14 amino acids. The germline V and J ends were trimmed by 5 bases and 3 bases, with 12 bases remaining between them. The germline V gene has CDR1 SGHDT and CDR2 YYEEEE. The CDR3 here is CASRPRWGYNEQFF. The DNA of the CDR3 is TGTGCCAGCAGGCCAAGGTGGGGCTACAATGAGCAGTTCTTC.

The count of this clone is one. Mismatch with germline at one junction end may stem from a read error. The genes are TRBV12-5 and TRBJ2-7; 9 bases line up with TRBD1. Germline CDR1 and CDR2: LGHNT and FRNRAP. CDR3 length equals 15 residues. The CDR3: CASGLAIRDRELKYF. The CDR3 bases are TGTGCTAGTGGGTTGGCCATCCGGGACAGGGAACTGAAGTACTTC.

CDR3: CASSPGRDSNQPQHF. The CDR3 bases are TGCGCCAGCAGCCCGGGCAGGGATAGCAATCAGCCCCAGCATTTT. This sequence joins TRBV5-1 and TRBJ1-5; tentatively, D is TRBD1 (5 bases). Germline assignment: CDR1 SGHRS and CDR2 YFSETQ. The CDR3 covers 15 residues. V gave up 4 bases and J gave up 0 bases, with 11 bases separating them.